What follows describes a single T cell receptor beta chain. V dropped 5 bases and J dropped 1 base, with 14 bases sitting between them. CDR3 length: 15 amino acids. The germline V gene has CDR1 SGHVS and CDR2 FNYEAQ. TCRdb's copy holds only in-frame clones and misses some; the assay was immunoSEQ multiplex PCR. Of about 42,000 clones listed, around 89% are singletons. This entry is derived from a study of T cell changes during pregnancy in multiple sclerosis. This sample comprised CD4+ T cells from peripheral blood mononuclear cells, obtained in the second trimester of pregnancy. The sequence derives from a female donor with multiple sclerosis, enrolled in a pregnancy study. The chain couples TRBV7-6 to TRBJ2-5; D perhaps matches TRBD1 (6 bases). DNA for the CDR3: TGTGCCAGCAGCCGAAACACAGGGACCCAAGAGACCCAGTACTTC. Translated, it gives CASSRNTGTQETQYF.